This T cell receptor (beta chain) came from a study of blood T cell repertoires in COVID-19. Whole-study context: The United States, Italy and Spain provided the acute and convalescent COVID-19 samples. The analysed material was cDNA or gDNA that came from T cells, B-cell-depleted T cells, or PBMCs.

CDR1 and CDR2 from the germline V gene are SNHLY and FYNNEI. The CDR3 spans 11 residues. The V gene lost 4 bases and the J gene lost 4 bases, with 4 bases spanning the gap. Per the authors' pipeline: From reference gene primer amplification, estimates of nucleated cell counts were derived. Only in-frame clones appear in the TCRdb table, and some are missing; sequencing was by immunoSEQ multiplex PCR. V and J calls and clone size come straight from that table; D and trimming were deduced from the DNA. The sample gives tens of thousands of clones, more than 65% of which show up once; approximately 29% is in the top ten.

This chain links TRBV2 with TRBJ1-2; D call uncertain. The sample consisted of peripheral blood. The receptor was isolated from a woman of 80 years or more with active or convalescent COVID-19. CDR3 loop: CASSVRYGYTF. Here the CDR3 DNA reads TGTGCCAGCAGTGTTCGCTATGGCTACACCTTC.